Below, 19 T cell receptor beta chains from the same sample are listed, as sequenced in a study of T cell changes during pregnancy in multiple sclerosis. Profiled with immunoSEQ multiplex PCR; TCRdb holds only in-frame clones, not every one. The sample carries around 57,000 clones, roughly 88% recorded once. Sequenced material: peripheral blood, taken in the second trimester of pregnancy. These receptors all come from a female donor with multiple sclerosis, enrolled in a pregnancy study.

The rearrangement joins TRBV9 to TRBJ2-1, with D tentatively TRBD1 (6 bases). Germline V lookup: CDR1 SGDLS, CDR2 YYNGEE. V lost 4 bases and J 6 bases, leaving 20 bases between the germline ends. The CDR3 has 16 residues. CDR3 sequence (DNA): TGTGCCAGCAGCCAAAGAGGAGAGTCAGGGGCCAATGAGCAGTTCTTC. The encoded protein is CASSQRGESGANEQFF.

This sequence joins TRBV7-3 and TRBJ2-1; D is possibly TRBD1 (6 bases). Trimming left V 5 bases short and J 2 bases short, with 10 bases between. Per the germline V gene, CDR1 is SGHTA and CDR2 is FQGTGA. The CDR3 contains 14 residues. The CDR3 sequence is CASSVRGTYNEQFF. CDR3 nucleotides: TGTGCCAGCAGCGTCAGGGGTACCTACAATGAGCAGTTCTTC.

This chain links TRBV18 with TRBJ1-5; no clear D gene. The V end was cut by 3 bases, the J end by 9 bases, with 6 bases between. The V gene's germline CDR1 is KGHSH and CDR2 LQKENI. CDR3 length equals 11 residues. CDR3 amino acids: CASSPSGPQHF. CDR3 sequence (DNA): TGTGCCAGCTCACCGTCAGGGCCCCAGCATTTT.

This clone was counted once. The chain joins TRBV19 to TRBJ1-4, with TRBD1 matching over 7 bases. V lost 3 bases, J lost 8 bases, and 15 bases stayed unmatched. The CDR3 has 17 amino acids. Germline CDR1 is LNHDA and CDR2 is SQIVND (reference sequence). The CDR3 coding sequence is TGTGCCAGTAGTATTATTGCAATAGGGCAGGGGGACGAAAAACTGTTTTTT. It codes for CASSIIAIGQGDEKLFF. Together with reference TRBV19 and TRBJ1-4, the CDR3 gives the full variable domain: DGGITQSPKYLFRKEGQNVTLSCEQNLNHDAMYWYRQDPGQGLRLIYYSQIVNDFQKGDIAEGYSVSREKKESFPLTVTSAQKNPTAFYLCASSIIAIGQGDEKLFFGSGTQLSVL.

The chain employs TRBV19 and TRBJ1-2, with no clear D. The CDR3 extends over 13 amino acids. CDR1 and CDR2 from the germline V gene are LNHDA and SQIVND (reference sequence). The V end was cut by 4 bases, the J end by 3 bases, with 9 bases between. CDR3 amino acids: CASSTGLDYGYTF. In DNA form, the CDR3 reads TGTGCCAGTAGTACAGGACTGGACTATGGCTACACCTTC.

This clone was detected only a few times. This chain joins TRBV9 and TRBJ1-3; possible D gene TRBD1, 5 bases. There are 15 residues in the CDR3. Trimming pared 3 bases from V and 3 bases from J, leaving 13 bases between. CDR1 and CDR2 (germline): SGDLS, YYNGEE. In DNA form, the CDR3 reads TGTGCCAGCAGCGCCCAGGGCCTAGGTGGAAACACCATATATTTT. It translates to CASSAQGLGGNTIYF.

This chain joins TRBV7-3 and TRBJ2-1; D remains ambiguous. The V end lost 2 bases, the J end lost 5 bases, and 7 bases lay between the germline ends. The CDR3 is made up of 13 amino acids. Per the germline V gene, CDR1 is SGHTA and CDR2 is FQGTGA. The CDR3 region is CASSLGRDNEQFF. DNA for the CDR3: TGTGCCAGCAGCTTAGGTCGCGACAATGAGCAGTTCTTC.

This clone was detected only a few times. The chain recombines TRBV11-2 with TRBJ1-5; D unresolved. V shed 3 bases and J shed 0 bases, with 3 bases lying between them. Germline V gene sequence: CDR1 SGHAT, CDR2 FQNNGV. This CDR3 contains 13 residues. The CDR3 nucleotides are TGTGCCAGCAGCTTCAATAGCAATCAGCCCCAGCATTTT. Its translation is CASSFNSNQPQHF.

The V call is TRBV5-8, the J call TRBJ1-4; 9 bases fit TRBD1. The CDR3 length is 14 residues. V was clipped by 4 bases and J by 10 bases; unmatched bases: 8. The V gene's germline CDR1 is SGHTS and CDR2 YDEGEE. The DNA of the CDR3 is TGTGCCAGCAGCCCGGGACAGGGCCGTGGAAAACTGTTTTTT. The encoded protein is CASSPGQGRGKLFF.

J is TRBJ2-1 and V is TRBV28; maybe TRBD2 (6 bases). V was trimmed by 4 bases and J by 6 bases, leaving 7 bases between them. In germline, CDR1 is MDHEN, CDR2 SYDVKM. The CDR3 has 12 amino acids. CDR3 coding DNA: TGTGCCAGCAGTTCCGGGGGCAATGAGCAGTTCTTC. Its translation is CASSSGGNEQFF.

Here the CDR3 DNA reads TGTGCCAGCAGCTTGCCAGGGAACCCCGACTATGGCTACACCTTC. Encoded protein: CASSLPGNPDYGYTF. The chain uses TRBV5-5 and TRBJ1-2; tentatively, D is TRBD1 (5 bases). From germline, CDR1 is SGHKS and CDR2 YYEKEE (reference sequence). This CDR3 region has 15 residues. With 1 base removed from V and 3 bases from J, the gap between germline ends came to 13 bases. Drawing the rest from reference TRBV5-5 and TRBJ1-2, the complete variable domain is DAGVTQSPTHLIKTRGQQVTLRCSPISGHKSVSWYQQVLGQGPQFIFQYYEKEERGRGNFPDRFSARQFPNYSSELNVNALLLGDSALYLCASSLPGNPDYGYTFGSGTRLTVV.

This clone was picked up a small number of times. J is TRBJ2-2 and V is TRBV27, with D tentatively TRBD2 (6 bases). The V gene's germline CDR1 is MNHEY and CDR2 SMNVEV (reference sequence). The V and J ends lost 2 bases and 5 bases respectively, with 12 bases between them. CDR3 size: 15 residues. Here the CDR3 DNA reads TGTGCCAGCAGTTTAACCCAAGGGAGGACCGGGGAGCTGTTTTTT. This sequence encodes CASSLTQGRTGELFF.

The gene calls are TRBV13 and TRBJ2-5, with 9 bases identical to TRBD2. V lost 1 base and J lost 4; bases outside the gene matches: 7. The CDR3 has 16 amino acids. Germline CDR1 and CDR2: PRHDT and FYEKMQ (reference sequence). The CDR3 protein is CASSLDAGGFPETQYF. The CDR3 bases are TGTGCCAGCAGCTTAGATGCGGGGGGGTTCCCAGAGACCCAGTACTTC.

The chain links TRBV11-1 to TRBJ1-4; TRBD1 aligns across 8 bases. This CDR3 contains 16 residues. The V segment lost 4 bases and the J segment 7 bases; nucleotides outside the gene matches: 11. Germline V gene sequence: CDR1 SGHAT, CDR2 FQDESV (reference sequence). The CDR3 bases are TGTGCCAGCAGCTCGGACTACAGGGGGGCTGGTGAAAAACTGTTTTTT. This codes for CASSSDYRGAGEKLFF.

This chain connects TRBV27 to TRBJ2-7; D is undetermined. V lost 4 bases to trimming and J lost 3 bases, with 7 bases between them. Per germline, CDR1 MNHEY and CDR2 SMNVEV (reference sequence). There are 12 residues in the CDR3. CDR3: CASSSPGYEQYF. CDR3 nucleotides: TGTGCCAGCAGTTCACCAGGCTACGAGCAGTACTTC.

CDR3 nucleotide sequence: TGTGCCAGCAGCTTAAATAGCGGGGGGGCGAGTGAGCAGTTCTTC. The encoded protein is CASSLNSGGASEQFF. The gene calls are TRBV7-3 and TRBJ2-1, with 11 bases matching TRBD2. V lost 1 base and J lost 9; bases outside the gene matches: 5. Germline lookup yields CDR1 SGHTA and CDR2 FQGTGA. The CDR3 is 15 residues long.

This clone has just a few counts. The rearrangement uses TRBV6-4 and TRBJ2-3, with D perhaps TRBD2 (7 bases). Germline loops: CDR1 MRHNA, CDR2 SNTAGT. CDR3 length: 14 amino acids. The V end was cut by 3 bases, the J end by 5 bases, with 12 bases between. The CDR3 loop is CASSEDGGRDTQYF. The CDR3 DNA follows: TGTGCCAGCAGTGAAGACGGGGGGCGAGATACGCAGTATTTT.

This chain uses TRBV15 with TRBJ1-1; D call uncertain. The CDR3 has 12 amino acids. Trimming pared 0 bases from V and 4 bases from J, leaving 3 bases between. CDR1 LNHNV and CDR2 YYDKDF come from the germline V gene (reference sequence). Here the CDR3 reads CATSRESTEAFF. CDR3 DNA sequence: TGTGCCACCAGCAGAGAGAGCACTGAAGCTTTCTTT.

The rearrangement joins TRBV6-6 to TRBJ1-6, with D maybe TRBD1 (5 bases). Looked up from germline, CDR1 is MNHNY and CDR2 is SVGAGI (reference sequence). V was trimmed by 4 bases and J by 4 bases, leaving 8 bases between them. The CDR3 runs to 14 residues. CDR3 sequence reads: CASSSKGYNSPLHF. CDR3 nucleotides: TGTGCCAGCAGTTCGAAGGGGTATAATTCACCCCTCCACTTT.